These 18 T cell receptor beta chains share one sample of origin, sequenced in a study of T cell changes during pregnancy in multiple sclerosis. The repertoire was sequenced with immunoSEQ multiplex PCR; TCRdb's copy has only in-frame clones and lacks some. The data show about 18,000 clones, under 90% seen once. The starting material was CD8+ T cells from peripheral blood mononuclear cells, obtained after pregnancy. The receptors originated from a female donor with multiple sclerosis, enrolled in a pregnancy study.

The rearrangement links TRBV11-2 to TRBJ2-2; TRBD1 matches at 7 bases. The CDR3 contains 17 residues. Germline V gene data show CDR1 as SGHAT and CDR2 as FQNNGV. Germline trimming cut 2 bases from V and 2 bases from J; bases unmatched to any gene: 8. The CDR3 is CASSLIGGAPNTGELFF. CDR3 nucleotide sequence: TGTGCCAGCAGCTTAATAGGGGGCGCCCCCAACACCGGGGAGCTGTTTTTT.

By its share, this clone is medium-sized (0.01 to 0.1%). The rearrangement links TRBV28 to TRBJ2-2; 8 bases map to TRBD2. The V and J ends lost 5 bases and 3 bases, in that order; junction bases with no gene match: 5. This CDR3 has 15 amino acids. Germline CDR1 MDHEN, CDR2 SYDVKM. The CDR3 coding sequence is TGTGCCAGCAGTAGAGCGGGGGTCGACACCGGGGAGCTGTTTTTT. Amino acids: CASSRAGVDTGELFF.

J is TRBJ1-6 and V is TRBV11-2, with 9 positions matching TRBD1. CDR1 and CDR2 from the germline V gene are SGHAT and FQNNGV. The V gene end was trimmed by 5 bases and the J gene end by 6 bases; junction bases not matched to a gene: 2. This CDR3 has 14 residues. As DNA, the CDR3 is TGTGCCAGCAGCGAGACAGGGGGTAATTCACCCCTCCACTTT. Translation: CASSETGGNSPLHF.

The rearrangement uses TRBV6-1 and TRBJ1-1; D remains unclear. The germline CDR1 and CDR2 sequences are MNHNS and SASEGT. Trimming cost V 7 bases and J 6 bases, with 9 bases left between them. This CDR3 has 11 amino acids. The DNA for the CDR3 is TGTGCCAGCAAGGAGGTAGCTGAAGCTTTCTTT. Encoded protein: CASKEVAEAFF.

V and J are TRBV13 and TRBJ1-1; D gene uncertain. Germline V gives CDR1 PRHDT, CDR2 FYEKMQ (reference sequence). V shed 5 bases and J shed 1 base, with 11 bases lying between them. The CDR3 is made up of 14 amino acids. CDR3 sequence: CASSPDGKNTEAFF. The CDR3 DNA reads TGTGCCAGCAGCCCCGACGGGAAGAACACTGAAGCTTTCTTT.

The genes are TRBV9 and TRBJ1-1; D unresolved. CDR1 is SGDLS, CDR2 YYNGEE, per germline. The ends were cut back, 0 bases at V and 4 bases at J, with 7 bases in the middle. This CDR3 region has 13 residues. The CDR3 is CASSVGGSTEAFF. The CDR3 nucleotides are TGTGCCAGCAGCGTAGGAGGGTCCACTGAAGCTTTCTTT.

The chain couples TRBV6-5 to TRBJ2-1, with 8 bases lining up with TRBD2. The CDR3 length is 12 residues. After removal of 6 bases from V and 10 bases from J, the junction contained 5 bases not matched to a gene. Germline V gene sequence: CDR1 MNHEY, CDR2 SVGAGI. The CDR3 coding sequence is TGTGCCAGCAGCCTACGGGGGGGCGAGCAGTTCTTC. Translated, it gives CASSLRGGEQFF.

CDR3 amino acids: CASSYSVPGDEAFF. As DNA, the CDR3 is TGTGCCAGCAGTTACTCGGTACCGGGGGATGAAGCTTTCTTT. The chain links TRBV6-5 to TRBJ1-1; a weak D match, TRBD1 (5 bases). Germline V gene data show CDR1 as MNHEY and CDR2 as SVGAGI. V shed 0 bases and J shed 7 bases, with 12 bases lying between them. The CDR3 contains 14 residues.

The chain has TRBV6-1 and TRBJ2-5; 7 positions match TRBD2. The germline gives CDR1 MNHNS, CDR2 SASEGT. The length of the CDR3 is 13 residues. V lost 3 bases to trimming and J lost 7 bases; unmatched junction nucleotides: 5. DNA of the CDR3: TGTGCCAGCAGTGAGGGGGGGTCGAGGACCCAGTACTTC. Its protein product is CASSEGGSRTQYF.

The chain couples TRBV7-9 to TRBJ2-2, with 7 bases lining up with TRBD2. CDR1 and CDR2 from the germline V gene are SEHNR and FQNEAQ (reference sequence). The ends lost 3 bases at V and 4 bases at J; junction bases unmatched: 5. The CDR3 sequence is 15 residues long. As DNA, the CDR3 is TGTGCCAGCAGCTTTAGCGGGCCTGGCACCGGGGAGCTGTTTTTT. Protein product: CASSFSGPGTGELFF.

The chain has TRBV9 and TRBJ2-1, with a tentative D call TRBD2 (5 bases). CDR1 and CDR2 (germline): SGDLS, YYNGEE. Trimming took off 0 bases at V and 3 bases at J, with 7 bases between the two ends. This CDR3 region has 14 residues. CDR3 coding DNA: TGTGCCAGCAGCGTAGGAGGGATCTACAATGAGCAGTTCTTC. Encoded protein: CASSVGGIYNEQFF.

This clone was recorded only once. The chain recombines TRBV10-3 with TRBJ1-1; D call uncertain. The CDR3 is 13 residues long. V shed 0 bases and J shed 6 bases, with 8 bases lying between them. The germline V gene encodes CDR1 ENHRY and CDR2 SYGVKD. The CDR3 loop reads CAISESLLSEAFF. For the CDR3, the DNA is TGTGCCATCAGTGAGTCACTGCTTTCTGAAGCTTTCTTT.

V usage is TRBV6-4 and J usage is TRBJ1-6, with a possible D match to TRBD1 (6 bases). CDR1 is MRHNA, CDR2 SNTAGT, per germline. V was pared by 5 bases and J by 8 bases, with 13 bases between. CDR3 length: 14 residues. CDR3 nucleotides: TGTGCCAGCAGTCCGGACAGCGGTTATTCACCCCTCCACTTT. Encoded protein: CASSPDSGYSPLHF.

CDR3 nucleotides: TGCGCCAGCAGCGAAAACAGGGGATTGAACACTGAAGCTTTCTTT. Amino acid sequence: CASSENRGLNTEAFF. V usage is TRBV4-3 and J usage is TRBJ1-1; 7 bases agree with TRBD1. This CDR3 is built from 15 residues. Per germline, CDR1 LGHNA and CDR2 YSLEER. V lost 5 bases to trimming and J lost 0 bases; unmatched junction nucleotides: 6.

By its share, this clone is medium-sized (0.01 to 0.1%). The chain combines TRBV5-4 with TRBJ1-2, with TRBD1 matching 9 bases. The J segment lost 2 bases and the V segment lost 3 bases, leaving 2 bases of the junction unmatched. The CDR3 totals 14 residues. Germline CDR1 SGHNT, CDR2 YYREEE (reference sequence). CDR3 in DNA: TGTGCCAGCAGCTCGGACAGGGGCAACTATGGCTACACCTTC. Translated, it gives CASSSDRGNYGYTF.

The chain is built from TRBV7-3 and TRBJ2-2; no firm D call. In germline, CDR1 is SGHTA, CDR2 FQGTGA. The V end was cut by 1 base, the J end by 0 bases, with 6 bases between. The CDR3 length is 15 residues. CDR3 protein: CASSLSLANTGELFF. As DNA, the CDR3 is TGTGCCAGCAGCTTAAGTCTAGCGAACACCGGGGAGCTGTTTTTT.

The rearrangement joins TRBV7-9 to TRBJ2-5, with D maybe TRBD1 (6 bases). This CDR3 spans 14 amino acids. V lost 3 bases and J lost 5, with 13 bases in between. The germline CDR1 and CDR2 sequences are SEHNR and FQNEAQ (reference sequence). The CDR3, as DNA: TGTGCCAGCAGCTTGACAGGCATCCAGGAGACCCAGTACTTC. Encoded protein: CASSLTGIQETQYF.

The chain has TRBV27 and TRBJ2-1; D remains ambiguous. The CDR3 contains 15 residues. The germline V gene encodes CDR1 MNHEY and CDR2 SMNVEV (reference sequence). V dropped 3 bases and J dropped 0 bases, with 9 bases sitting between them. This CDR3 reads CASSFPSSSYNEQFF. The DNA for the CDR3 is TGTGCCAGCAGTTTCCCTTCTAGCTCCTACAATGAGCAGTTCTTC.